These 21 T cell receptor beta chains originate from one sample sequenced in a study of shared clonotypes between healthy human individuals. Generated by immunoSEQ multiplex PCR, the TCRdb table keeps only in-frame clones and is missing some. The table shows around 2,000,000 clones, with 95% occurring only once. The sequencing sample was made of naive CD4+ T cells sorted from blood. Subset of the sample: CD45RA+ positively selected. The receptors were gathered from a young man in good health.

As concerns this clone: Other DNA sequences in this sample translate to the same CDR3. The chain couples TRBV18 to TRBJ1-6; D gene ambiguous. The germline gives CDR1 KGHSH, CDR2 LQKENI. CDR3 length: 12 residues. Trimming cost V 3 bases and J 4 bases, with 1 base left between them. The CDR3 is CASSPYNSPLHF. For the CDR3, the DNA is TGTGCCAGCTCACCGTATAATTCACCCCTCCACTTT.

The chain combines TRBV5-4 with TRBJ1-1, with 7 bases matching TRBD1. V dropped 4 bases and J dropped 8; count of bases not matched to a gene: 8. CDR1 and CDR2 from the germline V gene are SGHNT and YYREEE (reference sequence). The CDR3 spans 13 residues. CDR3 loop: CASSRDRVREAFF. DNA for the CDR3: TGTGCCAGCAGCAGAGACAGGGTCAGGGAAGCTTTCTTT.

This chain uses TRBV7-6 with TRBJ2-5; D is undetermined. The CDR3 extends over 16 amino acids. Germline CDR1 reads SGHVS; CDR2 reads FNYEAQ. V gave up 0 bases and J gave up 2 bases, with 13 bases separating them. The CDR3 is CASSLASRTVQETQYF. DNA for the CDR3: TGTGCCAGCAGCTTAGCCTCGAGAACGGTACAAGAGACCCAGTACTTC.

CDR3 loop: CASSLTTAGQDTEAFF. The CDR3 nucleotides read TGCGCCAGCAGCCTTACCACGGCGGGACAAGACACTGAAGCTTTCTTT. V and J are TRBV4-1 and TRBJ1-1; a possible D gene is TRBD1 (6 bases). CDR1 and CDR2 from the germline V gene are MGHRA and YSYEKL. The CDR3 is 16 residues long. The V gene lost 4 bases and the J gene lost 3 bases, with 18 bases spanning the gap.

The J gene is TRBJ1-3, the V gene TRBV11-2, with D possibly TRBD1 on 6 matching bases. Germline V CDR1 and CDR2: SGHAT, FQNNGV. Between the trimmed V and J ends, which lost 4 bases and 1 base, there was a span of 11 bases. This CDR3 comprises 15 residues. The CDR3 is CASSSGTKSGNTIYF. The DNA for the CDR3 is TGTGCCAGCAGCTCAGGGACAAAGTCTGGAAACACCATATATTTT.

The chain links TRBV30 to TRBJ1-4; 10 positions match TRBD1. This CDR3 is built from 16 residues. Losses at the gene ends were 0 bases for V and 8 bases for J; bases not matched to a gene: 9. Germline CDR1 GTSNPN, CDR2 SVGIG (reference sequence). The CDR3 loop is CAWSVLATGGYEKLFF. Written as DNA, the CDR3 is TGTGCCTGGAGTGTTTTGGCGACAGGGGGCTACGAAAAACTGTTTTTT.

The gene calls are TRBV7-2 and TRBJ2-1, with 7 bases fitting TRBD2. The junction had 9 bases not matched to a gene; V was cut back by 1 base and J by 6 bases. From germline, CDR1 is SGHTA and CDR2 FQGNSA. The CDR3 runs 16 residues. DNA for the CDR3: TGTGCCAGCAGCTTAGTAGCAGGACTAGGACCCAATGAGCAGTTCTTC. Translation: CASSLVAGLGPNEQFF.

The J gene is TRBJ2-3, the V gene TRBV19, with 8 nucleotides matching TRBD2. With 7 bases clipped from V and 0 bases from J, the junction kept 3 bases outside the gene matches. This CDR3 spans 14 amino acids. Germline values: CDR1 LNHDA, CDR2 SQIVND (reference sequence). CDR3 protein: CASTSGLSTDTQYF. As DNA, the CDR3 is TGTGCCAGTACTAGCGGGCTAAGCACAGATACGCAGTATTTT.

J is TRBJ1-6 and V is TRBV10-2; D is perhaps TRBD1 (5 bases). Germline V gene data show CDR1 as WSHSY and CDR2 as SAAADI. Trimming pared 2 bases from V and 3 bases from J, leaving 14 bases between. The CDR3 loop spans 17 amino acids. The CDR3, as DNA: TGCGCCAGCAGTGAGATTCCCGGGACCGGCTATAATTCACCCCTCCACTTT. It translates to CASSEIPGTGYNSPLHF.

The V call is TRBV6-5, the J call TRBJ2-3; TRBD2 might be the D (5 bases). The V and J ends lost 4 bases and 5 bases respectively, with 13 bases between them. The CDR3 totals 14 residues. Germline CDR1 reads MNHEY; CDR2 reads SVGAGI. Written as DNA, the CDR3 is TGTGCCAGCAGTTTAGTAGGAGAGGGAGATACGCAGTATTTT. Its translation is CASSLVGEGDTQYF.

The chain employs TRBV7-9 and TRBJ2-3, with 8 bases identical to TRBD1. Trimming removed 1 base from V and 1 base from J; junction bases left unmatched: 4. The germline V gene encodes CDR1 SEHNR and CDR2 FQNEAQ (reference sequence). This CDR3 has 16 amino acids. CDR3 DNA: TGTGCCAGCAGCTTAGTAGCAGGGGGCGGCACAGATACGCAGTATTTT. This encodes CASSLVAGGGTDTQYF.

J is TRBJ2-1 and V is TRBV12-5; 9 bases align to TRBD1. Germline V gene sequence: CDR1 LGHNT, CDR2 FRNRAP. The V segment lost 1 base and the J segment 5 bases; nucleotides outside the gene matches: 3. The CDR3 sequence is 15 residues long. CDR3 loop: CASGLARDRDNEQFF. The CDR3 DNA sequence: TGTGCTAGTGGTTTGGCCCGGGACAGGGACAATGAGCAGTTCTTC.

The chain links TRBV7-2 to TRBJ1-3; D is ambiguous. V was trimmed by 0 bases and J by 0 bases, leaving 6 bases between them. Germline CDR1 reads SGHTA; CDR2 reads FQGNSA. The CDR3 is 15 residues long. The CDR3 DNA reads as TGTGCCAGCAGCTTAGCAGGGCCCTCTGGAAACACCATATATTTT. This encodes CASSLAGPSGNTIYF.

The CDR3: CASSLGDRGSADTQYF. CDR3 nucleotide sequence: TGTGCCAGCAGTCTCGGGGACAGGGGTTCTGCAGATACGCAGTATTTT. The chain links TRBV9 to TRBJ2-3, with 10 bases identical to TRBD1. V gave up 5 bases and J gave up 4 bases; unmatched junction bases: 10. The germline V gene has CDR1 SGDLS and CDR2 YYNGEE. The CDR3 has 16 residues.

The rearrangement uses TRBV10-1 and TRBJ2-3, with 8 bases matching TRBD1. The V gene's germline CDR1 is WNHNN and CDR2 SYGVQD (reference sequence). The CDR3 is 13 amino acids. Losses at the gene ends were 7 bases for V and 2 bases for J; bases not matched to a gene: 2. The CDR3: CASNRGNTDTQYF. Written as DNA, the CDR3 is TGCGCCAGCAACAGGGGGAACACAGATACGCAGTATTTT.

A remark on this clone: This CDR3 is also generated by other DNA sequences in the sample. The J gene is TRBJ2-1, the V gene TRBV5-4; maybe TRBD2 (5 bases). There are 14 residues in the CDR3. Per germline, CDR1 SGHNT and CDR2 YYREEE (reference sequence). Trimming left V 4 bases short and J 0 bases short, with 8 bases between. The CDR3 DNA sequence: TGTGCCAGCAGCCCCCGGGGCTCCTACAATGAGCAGTTCTTC. Amino acid sequence: CASSPRGSYNEQFF.

The chain employs TRBV10-3 and TRBJ1-1; D unclear. With 3 bases removed from V and 0 bases from J, the gap between germline ends came to 5 bases. Per germline, CDR1 ENHRY and CDR2 SYGVKD. The CDR3 is 13 residues long. The CDR3 reads CAISERLNTEAFF. The CDR3 DNA reads TGTGCCATCAGTGAACGGTTGAACACTGAAGCTTTCTTT.

The V call is TRBV5-1, the J call TRBJ2-2; 7 bases align to TRBD1. This CDR3 is built from 16 residues. Trimming at V came to 3 bases and at J to 4 bases, leaving 9 bases not matched to a gene. Germline values: CDR1 SGHRS, CDR2 YFSETQ. The CDR3 DNA follows: TGCGCCAGCAGCTCCCGGACAGGCTGGGGCACCGGGGAGCTGTTTTTT. It yields the protein CASSSRTGWGTGELFF.

This clone has a handful of counts. The gene calls are TRBV20-1 and TRBJ1-2; D is unresolved. The germline V gene encodes CDR1 DFQATT and CDR2 SNEGSKA (reference sequence). The CDR3 length is 11 residues. V was pared by 5 bases and J by 14 bases, with 18 bases between. CDR3 coding DNA: TGCAGTGCTGTGGACGGGCTTCAAGGGACCTTC. This codes for CSAVDGLQGTF.

The rearrangement joins TRBV7-2 to TRBJ2-7; D tentatively fits TRBD1 or TRBD2 (5 bases each). The CDR3 has 17 amino acids. CDR1 and CDR2 from the germline V gene are SGHTA and FQGNSA. Trimming left V 7 bases short and J 2 bases short, with 24 bases between. The CDR3 loop reads CASTVGPGGGKTYEQYF. As DNA, the CDR3 is TGTGCCAGCACCGTAGGTCCAGGTGGGGGTAAAACCTACGAGCAGTACTTC.

The chain is built from TRBV10-2 and TRBJ2-3, with D maybe TRBD1 (5 bases). This CDR3 region has 15 residues. V lost 4 bases and J 1 base, leaving 12 bases between the germline ends. Germline loops: CDR1 WSHSY, CDR2 SAAADI. The CDR3 reads CASSGKQARTDTQYF. The DNA for the CDR3 is TGCGCCAGCAGTGGGAAACAGGCTCGCACAGATACGCAGTATTTT.